This record concerns one TCR beta chain sequence. Its antigen remains unidentified. There were TCR beta CDR3 regions amplified from RNA transcripts. The TCR CDR3 first-round RT-PCR relied on the HTBI primer set. One entry per CDR3 protein results from TCRdb running MiXCR on the multiplex PCR reads. The sample has some 490,000 distinct CDR3 sequences, approximately 16% seen once; the top ten hold about 29%. V shed 2 bases and J 3 bases; nucleotides not matched to a gene: 6. The CDR3 sequence is 17 residues long. CDR1 is LGHNA, CDR2 YSLEER, per germline. Diagnosing involved the use of clinical symptoms, serum thyroxine and TRAb, thyroid ultrasound and orbital computed tomography. Fresh peripheral blood, roughly 9.8 ml of it, supplied the PBMCs. The source of the sample is a study of T cells in Graves' hyperthyroidism and ophthalmopathy. Study outcomes and limitations: Ophthalmopathy, as predicted by the model, came a median around 6.7 months after the prediction.

Material: blood. The TCR originated in a woman in her thirties with Graves' ophthalmopathy. V is TRBV4-3 and J is TRBJ2-2; 10 bases match TRBD1. The CDR3 sequence: CASSQKTGGSYTGELFF. CDR3 coding DNA: TGCGCCAGCAGCCAAAAGACAGGGGGCAGTTACACCGGGGAGCTGTTTTTT.